The clone carrying this T cell receptor (beta chain) was seen just once. Only in-frame clones appear in the TCRdb table, and some are missing; sequencing was by immunoSEQ multiplex PCR. Here the sample spans about 2 million clones, about 95% being singletons. The data were taken from a study of shared clonotypes between healthy human individuals. V was clipped by 11 bases and J by 4 bases, with 17 bases between them. Germline assignment: CDR1 MDHEN and CDR2 SYDVKM. The CDR3 covers 13 residues. Naive CD8 cells comprised CD45RO-negative, CCR7-positively selected cells, excluding terminally differentiated effector memory CD45RA+ cells.

This receptor was obtained from a man aged 18 to 29 in good health. The sample consisted of naive CD8+ T cells sorted from blood. The genes are TRBV28 and TRBJ1-1; no firm D call. This chain's CDR3 is CASKAEGSTEAFF. CDR3 bases: TGTGCCTCAAAAGCCGAGGGAAGCACTGAAGCTTTCTTT.